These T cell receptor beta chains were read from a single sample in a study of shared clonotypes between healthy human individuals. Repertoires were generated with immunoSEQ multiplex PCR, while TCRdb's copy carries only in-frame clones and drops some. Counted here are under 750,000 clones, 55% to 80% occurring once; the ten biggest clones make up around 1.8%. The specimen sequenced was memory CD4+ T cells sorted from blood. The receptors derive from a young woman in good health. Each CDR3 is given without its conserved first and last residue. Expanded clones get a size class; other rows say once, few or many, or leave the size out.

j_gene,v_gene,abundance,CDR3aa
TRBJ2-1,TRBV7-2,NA,ASSLAVAGGYNEQF
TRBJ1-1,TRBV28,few,ASSLPTGSLDEAF
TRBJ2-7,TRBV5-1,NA,ASSSGQGSWEQY
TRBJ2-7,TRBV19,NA,ASSIRTGGFHEQY
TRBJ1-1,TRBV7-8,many,ASSRLPGTGAAEAF
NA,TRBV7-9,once,ASSLALGTSFDEQY
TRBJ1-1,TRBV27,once,ASSPRVGEAF
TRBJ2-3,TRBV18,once,ASSPAGGYTDTQY
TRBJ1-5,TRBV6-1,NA,ASSLQPSNQPQH
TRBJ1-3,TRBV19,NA,ASSTFSGNTIY
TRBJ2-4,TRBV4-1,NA,ASSHVAAGGDPRLAKNIQY
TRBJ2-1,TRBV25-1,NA,ASTPAVTGLYNEQF
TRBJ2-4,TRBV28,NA,ASSFRHPPGAKNIQY
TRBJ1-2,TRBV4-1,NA,ASSQGIQDRVSVGYT
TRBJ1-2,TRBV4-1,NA,ASSGRGGNNGYT
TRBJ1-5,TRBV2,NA,ASRGQADNQPQH
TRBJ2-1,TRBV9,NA,ASSVQADAGGFNEQF
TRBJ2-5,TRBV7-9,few,ASSLARGGETQY
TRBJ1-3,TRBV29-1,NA,SVEVVGLSGNTIY
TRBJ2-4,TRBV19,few,ASSIAKNIQY
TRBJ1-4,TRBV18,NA,ASSPQPPKGGSEKLF
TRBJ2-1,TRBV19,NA,ASRRAGGHNEQF
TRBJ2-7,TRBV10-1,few,ASSPGTGVHEQY
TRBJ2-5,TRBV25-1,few,ASSPGTSGYQETQY
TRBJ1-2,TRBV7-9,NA,ASSPGTAGNYGYT
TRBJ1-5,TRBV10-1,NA,ASSDRDRHQPQH
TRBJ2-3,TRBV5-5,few,ASSGRQGRDTDTQY
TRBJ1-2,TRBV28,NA,ASSFQRTAGYT
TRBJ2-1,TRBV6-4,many,ASTQDGSSYNEQF
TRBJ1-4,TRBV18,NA,ASSPQGEKLF
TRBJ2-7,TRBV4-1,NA,ASSQEIWSGTLDEQY
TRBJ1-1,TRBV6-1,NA,ASIFRGNTEAF
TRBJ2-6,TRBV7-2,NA,ASSPDRAGANVLT
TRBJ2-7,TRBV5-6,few,ASSLTSGTGLDEQY
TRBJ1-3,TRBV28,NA,ASSDIRDTLRNTIY
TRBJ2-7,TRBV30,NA,AWRQGGHEQY
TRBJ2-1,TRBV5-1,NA,ASSLSSGSYNEQF
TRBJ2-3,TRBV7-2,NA,ASSTRLAGSTDTQY
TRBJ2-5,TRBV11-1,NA,ASRGLARRQETQY
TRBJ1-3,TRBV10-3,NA,AISENTNRNTIY
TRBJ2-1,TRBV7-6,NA,ASSLSSLGVDEQF
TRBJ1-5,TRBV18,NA,ASSPSARDQPQH
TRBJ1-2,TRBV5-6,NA,ASSLEGGYT
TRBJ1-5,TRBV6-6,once,ASRALGPQPQH
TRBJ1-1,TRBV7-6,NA,ASSRTVMNTEAF